The 31 T cell receptor beta chains presented below share a single source sample, sequenced in a study of read filtering for tumor transcriptome and immune sequencing. Molecular barcoded adaptors covering alpha/delta and beta/gamma chains were used on roughly 400 ng RNA. MiXCR, run by TCRdb on the reads, gives a single entry per CDR3 protein. The sample consists of 100,000 to 150,000 distinct CDR3 sequences, approximately 13% of them appearing once. Sequencing was done on a sample of a population of CD138-negative cells sorted from bone marrow. Receptors originate from a donor aged 40 or over with multiple myeloma.

This rearrangement joins TRBV19 to TRBJ1-5; D possibly corresponds to TRBD1 (6 bases). V was trimmed by 5 bases and J by 3 bases, leaving 14 bases between them. The CDR3 has 15 residues. Per germline, CDR1 LNHDA and CDR2 SQIVND (reference sequence). The CDR3 bases are TGTGCCAGTAGTCCCCGGGACACCTCCAATCAGCCCCAGCATTTT. Translating gives CASSPRDTSNQPQHF.

A note on this clonotype: Given a much more abundant clone one base away, this may be a read error. The V gene is TRBV2, the J gene TRBJ2-7, with a possible D match to TRBD1 (5 bases). Trimming stripped 4 bases from V and 2 bases from J, with 15 bases between. Germline V gene lookup returns CDR1 SNHLY and CDR2 FYNNEI. The CDR3 runs 15 residues. CDR3 sequence reads: CASSVGHSEAYEQYF. DNA for the CDR3: TGTGCCAGCAGTGTTGGACACTCCGAAGCCTACGAGCAGTACTTC.

In this sample, this clonotype turned up many times. The chain joins TRBV7-6 to TRBJ2-7, with a tentative D call TRBD1 (6 bases). With 1 base removed from V and 4 bases from J, the gap between germline ends came to 14 bases. In germline, CDR1 is SGHVS, CDR2 FNYEAQ. The CDR3 has 15 amino acids. CDR3 DNA: TGTGCCAGCAGCTTAGAATGGGGGCGCGGGTACGAGCAGTACTTC. Translating gives CASSLEWGRGYEQYF. Filled out from reference TRBV7-6 and TRBJ2-7, the complete variable domain reads GAGVSQSPRYKVTKRGQDVALRCDPISGHVSLYWYRQALGQGPEFLTYFNYEAQQDKSGLPNDRFSAERPEGSISTLTIQRTEQRDSAMYRCASSLEWGRGYEQYFGPGTRLTVT.

This clonotype was recorded once. Being one base from a much bigger clone, this may be a read error. This sequence joins TRBV11-2 and TRBJ2-6; perhaps TRBD1 as D (6 bases). The CDR3 length is 15 residues. The V gene lost 6 bases and the J gene lost 1 base, with 10 bases spanning the gap. Germline V gene sequence: CDR1 SGHAT, CDR2 FQNNGV. CDR3 coding DNA: TGTGCCAGCAGTTCCAGGGGTTCTGGGGCCAACGTCCTGACTTTC. Translation: CASSSRGSGANVLTF.

On this clonotype: A single base is all that separates this from a far larger clone, so a read error is likely. This rearrangement joins TRBV12-3 or TRBV12-4 to TRBJ1-1; D possibly corresponds to TRBD1 (5 bases). The V end lost 11 bases, the J end lost 5 bases, and 18 bases lay between the germline ends. The CDR3 is 13 residues long. CDR3 in amino acids: CAGLKAGRTEAFF. CDR3 in DNA: TGTGCCGGCCTTAAGGCAGGGAGGACTGAAGCTTTCTTT.

This clonotype has at least ten counts. The V call is TRBV4-1, the J call TRBJ1-1; D may be TRBD1 (5 bases). Looked up from germline, CDR1 is MGHRA and CDR2 is YSYEKL. Trimming stripped 1 base from V and 4 bases from J, with 13 bases between. The CDR3 spans 15 residues. This CDR3 is CASSQVGAGTTEAFF. CDR3 bases: TGCGCCAGCAGCCAAGTAGGGGCAGGGACCACTGAAGCTTTCTTT.

Many counts were recorded for this clonotype. The gene calls are TRBV24-1 and TRBJ2-3; D perhaps matches TRBD2 (5 bases). Trimming cost V 6 bases and J 3 bases, with 15 bases left between them. Germline V gives CDR1 KGHDR, CDR2 SFDVKD. The CDR3 contains 15 residues. The DNA for the CDR3 is TGTGCCACCAGTCCATCCGAGGGCCGTACAGATACGCAGTATTTT. Its translation is CATSPSEGRTDTQYF.

This clonotype was observed many times. This sequence joins TRBV7-2 and TRBJ1-5; D is undetermined. The CDR3 extends over 13 amino acids. Germline assignment: CDR1 SGHTA and CDR2 FQGNSA. V lost 1 base and J lost 1, with 2 bases in between. The CDR3 sequence: CASSLVSNQPQHF. The CDR3, as DNA: TGTGCCAGCAGCTTAGTAAGCAATCAGCCCCAGCATTTT.

Turning to this clonotype: With a much larger clone just one base away, this may be a read error. The V call is TRBV25-1, the J call TRBJ1-1, with D uncertain. The germline CDR1 and CDR2 sequences are MGHDK and SYGVNS. The CDR3 covers 17 residues. The V gene lost 6 bases and the J gene lost 4 bases, with 24 bases spanning the gap. CDR3 residues: CASSHITPDGWSTEAFF. The CDR3, as DNA: TGTGCCAGCAGCCACATTACCCCCGACGGTTGGAGCACTGAAGCTTTCTTT.

This clonotype was seen many times. This sequence joins TRBV7-8 and TRBJ2-7; the D is unclear. The CDR3 runs 13 residues. Between the trimmed V and J ends, which lost 1 base and 3 bases, there was a span of 7 bases. The germline gives CDR1 SGHVS, CDR2 FQNEAQ. CDR3 in amino acids: CASSLDVRYEQYF. The CDR3 DNA reads TGTGCCAGCAGCTTAGACGTCCGCTACGAGCAGTACTTC.

Ten or more counts support this clonotype. The rearrangement uses TRBV15 and TRBJ2-5, with D unresolved. There are 11 residues in the CDR3. The V and J ends lost 5 bases and 2 bases respectively, with 3 bases between them. CDR1 is LNHNV and CDR2 is YYDKDF in the germline V gene (reference sequence). This CDR3 reads CATSVQETQYF. Here the CDR3 DNA reads TGTGCCACCAGCGTTCAAGAGACCCAGTACTTC.

In its sample, this clonotype was seen many times. This rearrangement joins TRBV20-1 to TRBJ2-1; 11 bases agree with TRBD2. CDR1 and CDR2 (germline): DFQATT, SNEGSKA (reference sequence). V trimming: 4 bases; J trimming: 7 bases; junction bases outside the gene matches: 3. CDR3 length: 13 amino acids. Here the CDR3 DNA reads TGCAGTGCTATTAGCGGGAGGGCGAATGAGCAGTTCTTC. Protein sequence: CSAISGRANEQFF.

With respect to this clonotype: A much bigger clone sits one base away, suggesting this may be a read error. This sequence joins TRBV7-9 and TRBJ1-2; 10 bases align to TRBD1. The CDR3 spans 16 residues. Germline V gene sequence: CDR1 SEHNR, CDR2 FQNEAQ (reference sequence). DNA of the CDR3: TGTGCCGGCAGCCCCGAGGGACAGGGGCATAACTATGGCTACACCTTC. It encodes CAGSPEGQGHNYGYTF.

A note on this clonotype: A read error may be the cause here, since a much bigger clone is one base away. The chain employs TRBV6-2 or TRBV6-3 and TRBJ2-3; 11 bases map to TRBD2. From germline, CDR1 is MNHEY and CDR2 SVGEGT. This CDR3 has 14 amino acids. CDR3 nucleotide sequence: TGTGCCAGCGGTAGCGGGAGGGCCGCAGATACGCGGTATTTT. It is translated as CASGSGRAADTRYF.

This clonotype was detected many times. The chain links TRBV5-1 to TRBJ1-1; no clear D. The CDR3 covers 12 residues. Per the germline V gene, CDR1 is SGHRS and CDR2 is YFSETQ. The V end lost 4 bases, the J end lost 5 bases, and 9 bases lay between the germline ends. Here the CDR3 reads CASSDPGTEAFF. In nucleotides, the CDR3 is TGCGCCAGCAGCGATCCGGGGACTGAAGCTTTCTTT.

In regard to this clonotype: One junction end disagrees with the germline gene, perhaps due to a read error. The chain combines TRBV20-1 with TRBJ2-7, with 7 bases fitting TRBD1. There are 15 residues in the CDR3. The V gene's germline CDR1 is DFQATT and CDR2 SNEGSKA (reference sequence). The CDR3 DNA reads TGCAGTGCTAGAGATTTACAGGGGCTCCCCTACGAGCAGCACTTC. This gives the protein CSARDLQGLPYEQHF.

This clonotype was detected many times. The chain links TRBV20-1 to TRBJ2-1; D tentatively fits TRBD1 or TRBD2 (6 bases each). V was cut by 4 bases and J by 9 bases, with 40 bases left in between. The CDR3 sequence is 21 residues long. Germline values: CDR1 DFQATT, CDR2 SNEGSKA (reference sequence). CDR3 loop: CSAKTGLGAPGGEEGHGEQFF. The CDR3 DNA reads TGCAGTGCTAAGACGGGATTGGGGGCGCCGGGCGGGGAGGAGGGACATGGTGAGCAGTTCTTC.

Ten or more counts support this clonotype. The CDR3 DNA is TGTGCCAGCAGGCCGCATAAAATGAACACTGAAGCTTTCTTT. Its translation is CASRPHKMNTEAFF. V and J are TRBV6-5 and TRBJ1-1, with no clear D. Germline CDR1 and CDR2: MNHEY and SVGAGI. The CDR3 runs 14 residues. Trimming pared 6 bases from V and 0 bases from J, leaving 11 bases between.

This clonotype appeared many times. The gene calls are TRBV7-2 and TRBJ2-1; TRBD2 aligns across 9 bases. The CDR3 totals 14 residues. J lost 8 bases, V lost 3 bases, and 5 bases had no gene match. CDR1 is SGHTA and CDR2 is FQGNSA in the germline V gene. CDR3 DNA: TGTGCCAGCAGCTTGATACTAGCGGGCTATGAGCAGTTCTTC. Its protein is CASSLILAGYEQFF.

This clonotype was observed at least ten times. V is TRBV5-1 and J is TRBJ1-1, with D perhaps matching TRBD1 (5 bases). The germline V gene encodes CDR1 SGHRS and CDR2 YFSETQ. This CDR3 region has 16 residues. V lost 4 bases to trimming and J lost 0 bases, with 16 bases between them. The CDR3: CASSISLGEMNTEAFF. Here the CDR3 DNA reads TGCGCCAGCAGCATCTCGCTAGGGGAAATGAACACTGAAGCTTTCTTT.

This clonotype was seen a handful of times. This may be a read error: a much more frequent sequence differs by one nucleotide. V and J are TRBV20-1 and TRBJ2-7; weak D call: TRBD1 (6 bases). CDR3 length equals 12 residues. The germline V gene encodes CDR1 DFQATT and CDR2 SNEGSKA (reference sequence). V lost 2 bases, J lost 3 bases, and 8 bases lay in between. As DNA, the CDR3 is TGCAGTGCTAGATCACAGGGCTACGAGCAGTACTTC. This translates into CSARSQGYEQYF.

This clonotype was recorded many times. V and J are TRBV30 and TRBJ1-1; a possible D gene is TRBD1 (5 bases). Trimming stripped 0 bases from V and 3 bases from J, with 5 bases between. Germline assignment: CDR1 GTSNPN and CDR2 SVGIG (reference sequence). This CDR3 spans 12 amino acids. CDR3 nucleotide sequence: TGTGCCTGGAGTGTGGGGGACACTGAAGCTTTCTTT. This codes for CAWSVGDTEAFF.

This clonotype was seen repeatedly, ten times or more. The rearrangement uses TRBV5-1 and TRBJ2-2, with a tentative D call TRBD2 (6 bases). CDR1 is SGHRS and CDR2 is YFSETQ in the germline V gene. Trimming removed 7 bases at V and 0 bases at J, with 19 bases between. This CDR3 region has 17 residues. The CDR3 protein is CASVLSTGRANTGELFF. Here the CDR3 DNA reads TGCGCCAGCGTTCTTTCGACCGGGAGAGCGAACACCGGGGAGCTGTTTTTT.

This clonotype was seen many times. The junction shows a germline mismatch at one end, possibly a read error. This chain links TRBV20-1 with TRBJ2-7; 7 bases are a match to TRBD1. CDR3 length: 14 residues. Germline CDR1 and CDR2: DFQATT and SNEGSKA (reference sequence). CDR3 in DNA: TGCAGTGCCAGAGACGGGACAGCTGCCTACGAGCAGTACTTC. Protein product: CSARDGTAAYEQYF.

This clonotype has only a few counts. The chain recombines TRBV3-1 with TRBJ2-2, with D possibly TRBD1 on 7 matching bases. The germline V and J ends were trimmed by 3 bases and 0 bases, with 11 bases remaining between them. This CDR3 has 16 residues. In germline, CDR1 is LGHDT, CDR2 YNNKEL (reference sequence). DNA for the CDR3: TGTGCCAGCAGCCACGGCGGGACAGCGAACACCGGGGAGCTGTTTTTT. This codes for CASSHGGTANTGELFF.

This clonotype was found many times. The V and J genes are TRBV24-1 and TRBJ2-5; 7 bases map to TRBD2. CDR1 is KGHDR and CDR2 is SFDVKD in the germline V gene. V lost 5 bases, J lost 6 bases, and 8 bases stayed unmatched. The CDR3 has 14 residues. CDR3 region: CATSVAGVIKTQYF. CDR3 DNA: TGTGCCACCAGTGTGGCGGGAGTGATAAAGACCCAGTACTTC.

The rearrangement joins TRBV7-2 to TRBJ2-4; 8 bases line up with TRBD1. Germline V gene lookup returns CDR1 SGHTA and CDR2 FQGNSA. J was trimmed by 0 bases and V by 5 bases; bases with no gene match: 6. The CDR3 spans 16 residues. For the CDR3, the DNA is TGTGCCAGCAGCCCCCGGACAGGGTTAGCCAAAAACATTCAGTACTTC. Its protein product is CASSPRTGLAKNIQYF.

This clonotype has a count of ten or more. The chain joins TRBV4-1 to TRBJ1-5; 7 bases match TRBD1. The CDR3 totals 15 residues. Germline assignment: CDR1 MGHRA and CDR2 YSYEKL. The J segment lost 8 bases and the V segment lost 3 bases, leaving 10 bases of the junction unmatched. The CDR3 DNA sequence: TGCGCCAGCAGCCACTCGACAGGGAACAGGGAGCCCCAGCATTTT. This translates into CASSHSTGNREPQHF.

This clonotype came up a few times. V gene TRBV4-1 combines with J gene TRBJ2-1, with D unclear. Deletions cut 1 base from V and 8 bases from J, with 12 bases between. Germline-derived CDR1 and CDR2 are MGHRA and YSYEKL. CDR3 length equals 14 residues. CDR3 amino acids: CASSQAELADEQFF. The CDR3 DNA is TGCGCCAGCAGCCAAGCCGAACTTGCCGATGAGCAGTTCTTC.

A word on this clonotype: This clone may be a read error of a much larger clone one base away. The chain is built from TRBV9 and TRBJ2-1; weak D call: TRBD2 (6 bases). Germline V gene lookup returns CDR1 SGDLS and CDR2 YYNGEE. The CDR3 spans 12 residues. CDR3 coding DNA: TGTGCCACCGGGGGTAAATACAATGTGCAGTTCTTC. Protein product: CATGGKYNVQFF.

This clonotype appeared many times. The chain recombines TRBV19 with TRBJ2-1; 7 bases agree with TRBD1. CDR1 LNHDA and CDR2 SQIVND come from the germline V gene (reference sequence). Germline trimming cut 6 bases from V and 8 bases from J; bases unmatched to any gene: 13. There are 15 residues in the CDR3. For the CDR3, the DNA is TGTGCCAGTAGCCCCCGGGACAGCGCCGGGGATGAGCAGTTCTTC. Translating it yields CASSPRDSAGDEQFF.